Below are 27 T cell receptor beta chains sequenced from a single sample in a study of neoadjuvant anti-PD-1 for oral cavity cancer. Time point indicated: after neoadjuvant nivolumab, at surgical resection. The protocol was immunoSEQ multiplex PCR, while the TCRdb copy is restricted to in-frame clones and leaves out a portion. In the table there are over 8,000 clones, under 85% of which are singletons. Sequenced here: PBMCs, sampled after nivolumab (anti-PD-1) treatment. These receptors were collected from a person between 40 and 80 years old with oral cavity squamous cell carcinoma.

The V gene is TRBV7-9, the J gene TRBJ1-2; 7 bases fit TRBD1. After removal of 10 bases from V and 5 bases from J, the junction contained 13 bases not matched to a gene. Per germline, CDR1 SEHNR and CDR2 FQNEAQ (reference sequence). CDR3 length: 14 residues. The CDR3 reads CANRRQGRDYGYTF. As DNA, the CDR3 is TGTGCCAACCGGCGACAGGGAAGAGATTATGGCTACACCTTC.

The chain employs TRBV2 and TRBJ1-1, with 11 nucleotides matching TRBD1. Germline trimming cut 6 bases from V and 12 bases from J; bases unmatched to any gene: 9. The CDR3 runs to 13 residues. Per germline, CDR1 SNHLY and CDR2 FYNNEI. DNA for the CDR3: TGTGCCAGCAGAGACCCGGGACAGGGGGAATCTTTCTTT. It encodes CASRDPGQGESFF.

The J gene is TRBJ2-7, the V gene TRBV6-5, with TRBD1 matching 8 bases. V lost 4 bases to trimming and J lost 9 bases; unmatched junction nucleotides: 5. This CDR3 is 12 amino acids long. Per the germline V gene, CDR1 is MNHEY and CDR2 is SVGAGI. CDR3 loop: CASSSGGAWQYF. CDR3 DNA sequence: TGTGCCAGCAGTTCAGGGGGCGCCTGGCAGTACTTC.

The CDR3 protein is CASSLVTQPNQPQHF. DNA of the CDR3: TGTGCCAGCAGCTTAGTGACACAGCCCAATCAGCCCCAGCATTTT. The chain uses TRBV7-2 and TRBJ1-5; D is unresolved. The length of the CDR3 is 15 residues. The germline V gene has CDR1 SGHTA and CDR2 FQGNSA. Trimming removed 1 base at V and 3 bases at J, with 10 bases between.

This clone was counted a few times. The rearrangement uses TRBV27 and TRBJ1-1; D is undetermined. The V gene lost 6 bases and the J gene lost 1 base, with 12 bases spanning the gap. Germline values: CDR1 MNHEY, CDR2 SMNVEV (reference sequence). The CDR3 length is 14 residues. The CDR3 loop is CASSLRNRNTEAFF. The CDR3 DNA is TGTGCCAGCAGCCTAAGGAATAGGAACACTGAAGCTTTCTTT.

This clone was picked up a small number of times. The chain combines TRBV10-1 with TRBJ1-1; D gene unclear. The CDR3 has 13 residues. Germline CDR1 reads WNHNN; CDR2 reads SYGVQD (reference sequence). Trimming stripped 11 bases from V and 4 bases from J, with 17 bases between. The DNA of the CDR3 is TGCGCCTCTATGAGGGCTCCGGGCACTGAAGCTTTCTTT. Its protein is CASMRAPGTEAFF.

A single count supports this clone. The chain carries TRBV5-4 and TRBJ2-3; 8 nucleotides match TRBD2. This CDR3 has 15 residues. Trimming at V came to 1 base and at J to 1 base, leaving 2 bases not matched to a gene. CDR1 is SGHNT, CDR2 YYREEE, per germline (reference sequence). The CDR3 DNA is TGTGCCAGCAGCTTGCGGGGGGGCGGCACAGATACGCAGTATTTT. This sequence encodes CASSLRGGGTDTQYF.

The chain employs TRBV5-4 and TRBJ1-3; weak D call: TRBD1 (6 bases). CDR3 length: 15 residues. Germline loops: CDR1 SGHNT, CDR2 YYREEE (reference sequence). V was trimmed by 3 bases and J by 2 bases, leaving 12 bases between them. CDR3 in DNA: TGTGCCAGCAGCTCCGCCGGGGGGCCTGGAAACACCATATATTTT. Translation gives CASSSAGGPGNTIYF.

V is TRBV2 and J is TRBJ2-3; D unresolved. CDR1 is SNHLY, CDR2 FYNNEI, per germline. This CDR3 spans 12 amino acids. Trimming took off 2 bases at V and 4 bases at J, with 4 bases between the two ends. CDR3 nucleotide sequence: TGTGCCAGCAGTGAATATGCAGATACGCAGTATTTT. It translates to CASSEYADTQYF.

The J gene is TRBJ2-5, the V gene TRBV9; 8 positions match TRBD2. V dropped 2 bases and J dropped 1; count of bases not matched to a gene: 4. The CDR3 extends over 15 amino acids. The V gene's germline CDR1 is SGDLS and CDR2 YYNGEE. CDR3 DNA: TGTGCCAGCAGCGTTAACCGGGGGGGCCAAGAGACCCAGTACTTC. Translating gives CASSVNRGGQETQYF.

The chain links TRBV7-2 to TRBJ1-2; D is unclear. Germline CDR1 SGHTA, CDR2 FQGNSA. The CDR3 sequence is 14 residues long. The V and J ends lost 5 bases and 9 bases respectively, with 19 bases between them. Written as DNA, the CDR3 is TGTGCCAGCAGCCCTCCTTCCGACCTATGGAGCTACACCTTC. Protein sequence: CASSPPSDLWSYTF.

This chain joins TRBV5-4 and TRBJ1-1; D gene uncertain. Germline CDR1 SGHNT, CDR2 YYREEE (reference sequence). The length of the CDR3 is 14 residues. Trimming shortened V by 0 bases and J by 6 bases, and 12 bases separated the two germline ends. The DNA for the CDR3 is TGTGCCAGCAGCTTGGCCGGGAGGGTTGCTGAAGCTTTCTTT. Residues: CASSLAGRVAEAFF.

This clone has just one count. The chain links TRBV6-4 to TRBJ2-3, with D maybe TRBD2 (6 bases). This CDR3 contains 15 residues. The germline V and J ends were trimmed by 6 bases and 4 bases, with 17 bases remaining between them. CDR1 is MRHNA and CDR2 is SNTAGT in the germline V gene. The CDR3 DNA reads TGTGCCAGCAGCCTTTCGTCAGGGAGGCCAGATACGCAGTATTTT. It encodes CASSLSSGRPDTQYF.

The chain is built from TRBV18 and TRBJ1-5; 10 nucleotides line up with TRBD1. This CDR3 contains 15 residues. The ends lost 3 bases at V and 3 bases at J; junction bases unmatched: 2. Germline CDR1 and CDR2: KGHSH and LQKENI. This CDR3 reads CASSPGQGINQPQHF. The CDR3 DNA sequence: TGTGCCAGCTCACCGGGACAGGGGATCAATCAGCCCCAGCATTTT. Drawing the rest from reference TRBV18 and TRBJ1-5, the complete variable domain is NAGVMQNPRHLVRRRGQEARLRCSPMKGHSHVYWYRQLPEEGLKFMVYLQKENIIDESGMPKERFSAEFPKEGPSILRIQQVVRGDSAAYFCASSPGQGINQPQHFGDGTRLSIL.

The CDR3 nucleotides are TGTGCCAGCAGCTCCTCTAGCGGGGGGCAGGGAGAGACCCAGTACTTC. Translation: CASSSSSGGQGETQYF. This chain connects TRBV5-5 to TRBJ2-5, with 11 bases fitting TRBD2. The CDR3 consists of 16 residues. The germline CDR1 and CDR2 sequences are SGHKS and YYEKEE (reference sequence). The junction had 8 bases not matched to a gene; V was cut back by 3 bases and J by 4 bases.

This chain connects TRBV11-2 to TRBJ2-5; 10 bases map to TRBD1. V dropped 5 bases and J dropped 5; count of bases not matched to a gene: 8. The CDR3 extends over 15 amino acids. The germline gives CDR1 SGHAT, CDR2 FQNNGV. The CDR3 DNA reads TGTGCCAGCAGCCTGGGACAGGGGCGGAGTGAGACCCAGTACTTC. Its translation: CASSLGQGRSETQYF.

The chain combines TRBV5-6 with TRBJ1-4, with D maybe TRBD1 (6 bases). Germline V gives CDR1 SGHDT, CDR2 YYEEEE. The CDR3 is 17 residues long. Trimming took off 0 bases at V and 4 bases at J, with 16 bases between the two ends. This CDR3 reads CASSLEGGLNRNEKLFF. The CDR3 DNA reads as TGTGCCAGCAGCTTGGAGGGGGGCCTTAACCGTAATGAAAAACTGTTTTTT.

V gene TRBV10-3 combines with J gene TRBJ1-5; D perhaps matches TRBD1 (6 bases). Germline V lookup: CDR1 ENHRY, CDR2 SYGVKD. The V gene lost 3 bases and the J gene lost 3 bases, with 12 bases spanning the gap. The CDR3 is made up of 15 amino acids. In DNA, the CDR3 is TGTGCCATCAGTGAACGGGACACCCCCAATCAGCCCCAGCATTTT. Translating gives CAISERDTPNQPQHF.

The chain has TRBV2 and TRBJ2-2; D perhaps matches TRBD2 (5 bases). Trimming shortened V by 8 bases and J by 0 bases, and 13 bases separated the two germline ends. Germline V lookup: CDR1 SNHLY, CDR2 FYNNEI. The CDR3 has 15 amino acids. As DNA, the CDR3 is TGTGCCAGCGGGAGAGCAGTTCCGAACACCGGGGAGCTGTTTTTT. This gives the protein CASGRAVPNTGELFF.

The V call is TRBV30, the J call TRBJ1-1, with D perhaps matching TRBD1 (5 bases). Trimming stripped 3 bases from V and 5 bases from J, with 10 bases between. The germline CDR1 and CDR2 sequences are GTSNPN and SVGIG (reference sequence). The length of the CDR3 is 12 residues. CDR3 in amino acids: CAWRWGGTEAFF. As DNA, the CDR3 is TGTGCCTGGAGATGGGGGGGGACTGAAGCTTTCTTT. Full variable domain (rest looked up from reference TRBV30 and TRBJ1-1): SQTIHQWPATLVQPVGSPLSLECTVEGTSNPNLYWYRQAAGRGLQLLFYSVGIGQISSEVPQNLSASRPQDRQFILSSKKLLLSDSGFYLCAWRWGGTEAFFGQGTRLTVV.

This chain links TRBV2 with TRBJ2-1, with 7 bases aligning to TRBD2. The germline gives CDR1 SNHLY, CDR2 FYNNEI. V was pared by 5 bases and J by 0 bases, with 7 bases of the junction left unmatched. The CDR3 spans 16 residues. CDR3 loop: CASSRLAVSSYNEQFF. CDR3 DNA: TGTGCCAGCAGTCGACTAGCCGTCAGCTCCTACAATGAGCAGTTCTTC.

The V gene is TRBV9, the J gene TRBJ2-3, with D possibly being TRBD1 (7 bases). V was cut by 3 bases and J by 0 bases, with 11 bases left in between. The CDR3 covers 15 residues. In germline, CDR1 is SGDLS, CDR2 YYNGEE. The CDR3 sequence: CASSGGDSSTDTQYF. In DNA, the CDR3 is TGTGCCAGCAGCGGGGGGGACAGTAGCACAGATACGCAGTATTTT.

The chain links TRBV15 to TRBJ2-3; D gene uncertain. Trimming removed 5 bases at V and 5 bases at J, with 17 bases between. CDR1 and CDR2 from the germline V gene are LNHNV and YYDKDF (reference sequence). The CDR3 spans 15 residues. CDR3 loop: CATSGPLARGDTQYF. CDR3 DNA: TGTGCCACCAGCGGCCCCCTCGCGCGTGGAGATACGCAGTATTTT.

The chain carries TRBV18 and TRBJ2-1; TRBD1 matches 8 bases. The CDR3 has 15 amino acids. CDR1 is KGHSH, CDR2 LQKENI, per germline. V lost 6 bases and J lost 6; bases outside the gene matches: 10. In nucleotides, the CDR3 is TGTGCCAGCTCGCTCAGACAGGGGTCCCGCAATGAGCAGTTCTTC. Translation: CASSLRQGSRNEQFF.

The genes are TRBV29-1 and TRBJ2-5, with D perhaps matching TRBD2 (6 bases). V shed 3 bases and J shed 4 bases, with 12 bases lying between them. This CDR3 is built from 13 residues. Germline loops: CDR1 SQVTM, CDR2 ANQGSEA. The CDR3 spells CSVDDGRGETQYF. The CDR3 DNA reads TGCAGCGTTGATGACGGGCGGGGAGAGACCCAGTACTTC.

The CDR3 protein is CASSWEDTISYYGYTF. The CDR3 coding sequence is TGTGCCAGCAGTTGGGAGGACACTATTTCCTACTATGGCTACACCTTC. This chain links TRBV5-6 with TRBJ1-2, with a weak D call TRBD1 (5 bases). The CDR3 loop spans 16 amino acids. Germline values: CDR1 SGHDT, CDR2 YYEEEE. With 5 bases removed from V and 3 bases from J, the gap between germline ends came to 20 bases.

The gene calls are TRBV6-1 and TRBJ1-1; no clear D. The CDR3 extends over 10 amino acids. V gave up 5 bases and J gave up 3 bases, with 1 base separating them. From germline, CDR1 is MNHNS and CDR2 SASEGT. CDR3: CASSYTEAFF. DNA for the CDR3: TGTGCCAGCAGTTACACTGAAGCTTTCTTT.